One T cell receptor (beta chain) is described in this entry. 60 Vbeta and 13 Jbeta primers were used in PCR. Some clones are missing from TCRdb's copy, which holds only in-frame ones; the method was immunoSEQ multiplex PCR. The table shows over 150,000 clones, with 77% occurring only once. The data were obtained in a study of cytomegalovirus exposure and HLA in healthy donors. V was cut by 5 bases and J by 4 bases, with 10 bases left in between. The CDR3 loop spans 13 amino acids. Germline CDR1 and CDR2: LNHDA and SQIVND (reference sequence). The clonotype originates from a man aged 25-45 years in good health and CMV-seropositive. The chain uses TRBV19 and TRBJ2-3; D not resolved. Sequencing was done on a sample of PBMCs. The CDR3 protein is CASSFAQSDTQYF. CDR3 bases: TGTGCCAGTAGTTTCGCACAGTCAGATACGCAGTATTTT.